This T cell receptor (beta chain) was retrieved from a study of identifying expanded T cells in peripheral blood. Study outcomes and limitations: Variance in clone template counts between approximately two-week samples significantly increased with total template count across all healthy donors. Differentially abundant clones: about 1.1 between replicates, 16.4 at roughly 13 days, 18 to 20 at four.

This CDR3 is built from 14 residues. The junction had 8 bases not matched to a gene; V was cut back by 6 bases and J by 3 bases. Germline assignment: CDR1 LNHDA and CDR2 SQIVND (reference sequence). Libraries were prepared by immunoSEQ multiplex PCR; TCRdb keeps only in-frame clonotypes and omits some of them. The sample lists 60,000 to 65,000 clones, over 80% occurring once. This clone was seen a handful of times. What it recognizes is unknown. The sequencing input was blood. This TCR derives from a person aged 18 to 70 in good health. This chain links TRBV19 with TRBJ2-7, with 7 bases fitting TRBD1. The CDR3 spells CASRGQGVNYEQYF. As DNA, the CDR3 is TGTGCCAGTAGAGGGCAGGGGGTAAACTACGAGCAGTACTTC.